A single sample is the source of the 5 T cell receptor beta chains below, sequenced in a study of blood T cell repertoires in COVID-19. Generated by immunoSEQ multiplex PCR, the TCRdb table keeps only in-frame clones and is missing some. The sample records approximately 340,000 clones, roughly 87% being singletons. Sequencing was carried out using peripheral blood. The receptors come from a man aged 25-45 years with COVID-19, enrolled during active disease.

This clone turned up a few times. The gene calls are TRBV6-4 and TRBJ1-6, with 9 bases aligning to TRBD1. The germline gives CDR1 MRHNA, CDR2 SNTAGT. With V trimmed by 3 bases and J by 9 bases, 6 bases remained unmatched. The CDR3 is 15 residues long. The CDR3 reads CASSEVGDRVSPLHF. CDR3 nucleotide sequence: TGTGCCAGCAGTGAAGTAGGGGACAGGGTTTCACCCCTCCACTTT.

The V gene is TRBV27, the J gene TRBJ2-1; tentatively, D is TRBD2 (5 bases). V dropped 5 bases and J dropped 10 bases, with 15 bases sitting between them. The CDR3 covers 13 residues. Germline lookup yields CDR1 MNHEY and CDR2 SMNVEV (reference sequence). The CDR3 DNA reads TGTGCCAGCAGTCCCGGAGGCTTGGGGGAGCAGTTCTTC. It specifies CASSPGGLGEQFF.

The chain employs TRBV19 and TRBJ2-3; tentatively, D is TRBD1 (6 bases). The CDR3 runs 13 residues. The germline V gene encodes CDR1 LNHDA and CDR2 SQIVND (reference sequence). V lost 7 bases to trimming and J lost 4 bases, with 12 bases between them. This CDR3 reads CASKQGNSDTQYF. CDR3 sequence (DNA): TGTGCCAGTAAGCAGGGGAACTCAGATACGCAGTATTTT.

The chain employs TRBV25-1 and TRBJ2-1, with TRBD2 identical over 16 bases. The CDR3 is made up of 18 amino acids. Trimming cost V 4 bases and J 8 bases; bases outside gene matches: 11. Per germline, CDR1 MGHDK and CDR2 SYGVNS. The CDR3 loop reads CASSGLGLAGGRHDEQFF. For the CDR3, the DNA is TGTGCCAGCAGTGGGTTGGGACTAGCGGGGGGGCGTCACGATGAGCAGTTCTTC.

The chain's CDR3 is CASSQDILGGFTGELFF. The CDR3 bases are TGCGCCAGCAGCCAAGATATTTTAGGGGGCTTCACCGGGGAGCTGTTTTTT. This chain joins TRBV4-3 and TRBJ2-2, with 7 positions matching TRBD1. Trimming cost V 0 bases and J 4 bases; bases outside gene matches: 8. Looked up from germline, CDR1 is LGHNA and CDR2 is YSLEER. The CDR3 is 17 residues long.